What follows are 31 T cell receptor beta chains derived from one specimen sequenced in a study of blood T cell repertoires in COVID-19. Some clones are missing from TCRdb's copy, which holds only in-frame ones; the method was immunoSEQ multiplex PCR. The sample contains roughly 50,000 clones, around nine tenths of which appear only once. The sequenced sample was peripheral blood. These receptors were taken from a middle-aged man with acute or convalescent COVID-19.

The CDR3 region has the DNA TGTGCCAGCAGCGTAGAAGGCGGGGGAAACACTGAAGCTTTCTTT. Translated: CASSVEGGGNTEAFF. The rearrangement joins TRBV9 to TRBJ1-1; a possible D gene is TRBD1 (5 bases). Between the trimmed V and J ends, which lost 0 bases and 2 bases, there was a span of 11 bases. The germline gives CDR1 SGDLS, CDR2 YYNGEE. CDR3 length: 15 amino acids. Full variable domain (missing parts from reference TRBV9 and TRBJ1-1): DSGVTQTPKHLITATGQRVTLRCSPRSGDLSVYWYQQSLDQGLQFLIQYYNGEERAKGNILERFSAQQFPDLHSELNLSSLELGDSALYFCASSVEGGGNTEAFFGQGTRLTVV.

The J gene is TRBJ2-7, the V gene TRBV13; the D gene is possibly TRBD1 (6 bases). Germline V gives CDR1 PRHDT, CDR2 FYEKMQ (reference sequence). The CDR3 is 14 residues long. The ends were cut back, 3 bases at V and 3 bases at J, with 12 bases in the middle. CDR3: CASSFQGSGYEQYF. The CDR3 DNA follows: TGTGCCAGCAGCTTTCAGGGGAGCGGCTACGAGCAGTACTTC.

The chain uses TRBV6-6 and TRBJ1-6; 7 positions agree with TRBD1. CDR3 length: 14 residues. V was clipped by 1 base and J by 7 bases; unmatched bases: 1. Germline V gene data show CDR1 as MNHNY and CDR2 as SVGAGI (reference sequence). The CDR3 loop reads CASSYLTGNSPLHF. CDR3 DNA: TGTGCCAGCAGTTACTTGACAGGGAATTCACCCCTCCACTTT.

The chain couples TRBV7-2 to TRBJ1-1; maybe TRBD1 (6 bases). V lost 7 bases and J lost 5, with 20 bases in between. The CDR3 is 15 amino acids. CDR1 and CDR2 (germline): SGHTA, FQGNSA. The CDR3 loop is CASIGSGGAYTEAFF. In DNA, the CDR3 is TGTGCCAGCATTGGAAGCGGGGGCGCGTATACTGAAGCTTTCTTT.

The chain has TRBV6-6 and TRBJ2-3; TRBD2 agrees at 12 bases. V gave up 5 bases and J gave up 0 bases; unmatched junction bases: 3. CDR1 MNHNY and CDR2 SVGAGI come from the germline V gene (reference sequence). The CDR3 is 16 residues long. This chain's CDR3 is CASSPSGRDSTDTQYF. The CDR3 DNA follows: TGTGCCAGCAGTCCTAGCGGGAGGGATAGCACAGATACGCAGTATTTT.

The chain has TRBV5-1 and TRBJ2-2; 7 nucleotides align to TRBD1. V lost 1 base, J lost 3 bases, and 3 bases stayed unmatched. This CDR3 spans 15 amino acids. From germline, CDR1 is SGHRS and CDR2 YFSETQ. The chain's CDR3 is CASSLTGVDTGELFF. CDR3 bases: TGCGCCAGCAGCTTGACAGGGGTTGACACCGGGGAGCTGTTTTTT. The variable domain in full, with the rest retrieved from reference TRBV5-1 and TRBJ2-2, is KAGVTQTPRYLIKTRGQQVTLSCSPISGHRSVSWYQQTPGQGLQFLFEYFSETQRNKGNFPGRFSGRQFSNSRSEMNVSTLELGDSALYLCASSLTGVDTGELFFGEGSRLTVL.

The rearrangement links TRBV6-6 to TRBJ1-1; unclear D gene. Germline loops: CDR1 MNHNY, CDR2 SVGAGI (reference sequence). The germline V and J ends were trimmed by 3 bases and 1 base, with 3 bases remaining between them. The CDR3 runs 12 residues. The CDR3 loop is CASSYQNTEAFF. The CDR3 DNA is TGTGCCAGCAGTTATCAGAACACTGAAGCTTTCTTT.

J is TRBJ1-2 and V is TRBV5-4; D perhaps matches TRBD1 (6 bases). The CDR3 sequence is 15 residues long. Germline CDR1 reads SGHNT; CDR2 reads YYREEE (reference sequence). Trimming stripped 5 bases from V and 0 bases from J, with 14 bases between. The CDR3 coding sequence is TGTGCCAGCAGATCGGGGGGGGCGACTAACTATGGCTACACCTTC. This sequence encodes CASRSGGATNYGYTF.

The chain joins TRBV7-2 to TRBJ2-1; TRBD1 matches at 10 bases. Germline trimming cut 5 bases from V and 8 bases from J; bases unmatched to any gene: 6. Germline CDR1 is SGHTA and CDR2 is FQGNSA. The CDR3 has 14 amino acids. The CDR3 DNA is TGTGCCAGCAGCGCCCGACAGGGGGCGGATGAGCAGTTCTTC. Translating it yields CASSARQGADEQFF.

This clone was seen just once. The chain links TRBV6-6 to TRBJ1-1; D might be TRBD1 (5 bases). From germline, CDR1 is MNHNY and CDR2 SVGAGI (reference sequence). Trimming shortened V by 6 bases and J by 3 bases, and 14 bases separated the two germline ends. The CDR3 contains 14 residues. The CDR3 loop is CASREGDHHTEAFF. CDR3 bases: TGTGCCAGCAGAGAAGGGGATCACCACACTGAAGCTTTCTTT.

The CDR3 nucleotides read TGCGCCAGCAGCCAAGAGACAGGGAGCAATCAGCCCCAGCATTTT. Amino acid sequence: CASSQETGSNQPQHF. The chain couples TRBV4-3 to TRBJ1-5; 7 bases are shared with TRBD1. J was trimmed by 1 base and V by 0 bases; bases with no gene match: 0. The CDR3 is made up of 15 amino acids. Looked up from germline, CDR1 is LGHNA and CDR2 is YSLEER.

The V call is TRBV7-2, the J call TRBJ1-1, with D uncertain. CDR3 length: 13 amino acids. The germline gives CDR1 SGHTA, CDR2 FQGNSA. With 8 bases removed from V and 2 bases from J, the gap between germline ends came to 12 bases. The CDR3 protein is CASVLERNTEAFF. The CDR3 DNA is TGTGCCAGCGTTTTGGAGAGAAACACTGAAGCTTTCTTT.

This clone showed up just a few times. This sequence joins TRBV7-2 and TRBJ2-7; D might be TRBD1 (5 bases). The CDR3 contains 15 residues. Trimming took off 1 base at V and 0 bases at J, with 10 bases between the two ends. Germline V CDR1 and CDR2: SGHTA, FQGNSA. The CDR3 here is CASSLDRLVSYEQYF. CDR3 in DNA: TGTGCCAGCAGCTTAGACAGGCTGGTCTCCTACGAGCAGTACTTC.

The CDR3 here is CASSLWTANTGELFF. Here the CDR3 DNA reads TGCGCCAGCAGCTTATGGACAGCGAACACCGGGGAGCTGTTTTTT. The chain joins TRBV4-3 to TRBJ2-2; TRBD1 is a possible D gene (6 bases). This CDR3 is 15 amino acids long. Germline CDR1 is LGHNA and CDR2 is YSLEER. The V end was cut by 5 bases, the J end by 0 bases, with 10 bases between.

This chain uses TRBV10-3 with TRBJ2-1; possibly TRBD1 for D (7 bases). The length of the CDR3 is 14 residues. Germline V gives CDR1 ENHRY, CDR2 SYGVKD. V dropped 8 bases and J dropped 10 bases, with 21 bases sitting between them. CDR3 in amino acids: CAIGRDSEGGEQFF. The CDR3 nucleotides are TGTGCCATCGGCCGGGACAGCGAAGGAGGGGAGCAGTTCTTC.

The gene calls are TRBV7-3 and TRBJ1-4; tentatively, D is TRBD1 (5 bases). The V gene lost 2 bases and the J gene lost 4 bases, with 17 bases spanning the gap. CDR1 and CDR2 from the germline V gene are SGHTA and FQGTGA. The CDR3 runs to 17 residues. DNA for the CDR3: TGTGCCAGCAGCTTAGGACCGGCGACAGCTGGTAATGAAAAACTGTTTTTT. As protein: CASSLGPATAGNEKLFF.

This chain uses TRBV20-1 with TRBJ1-2; no reliable D call. This CDR3 is built from 9 residues. CDR1 is DFQATT, CDR2 SNEGSKA, per germline (reference sequence). Trimming removed 6 bases at V and 8 bases at J, with 7 bases between. The CDR3 sequence is CSAGGGYTF. CDR3 in DNA: TGCAGTGCGGGAGGCGGCTACACCTTC.

This clone showed up just a few times. The chain is built from TRBV5-1 and TRBJ1-4, with 9 bases fitting TRBD1. This CDR3 region has 16 residues. The germline CDR1 and CDR2 sequences are SGHRS and YFSETQ. Germline trimming cut 2 bases from V and 6 bases from J; bases unmatched to any gene: 8. CDR3 nucleotide sequence: TGCGCCAGCAGCTTCTCCGGGACAGGGTACGATGAAAAACTGTTTTTT. This codes for CASSFSGTGYDEKLFF.

V usage is TRBV24-1 and J usage is TRBJ1-2; 7 bases are shared with TRBD1. The CDR3 has 15 amino acids. Germline lookup yields CDR1 KGHDR and CDR2 SFDVKD. After removal of 6 bases from V and 6 bases from J, the junction contained 12 bases not matched to a gene. CDR3 protein: CATSSTGLDGHGYTF. For the CDR3, the DNA is TGTGCCACCAGTTCGACAGGGTTGGATGGGCATGGCTACACCTTC.

The chain joins TRBV2 to TRBJ1-2; possible D gene TRBD1, 5 bases. The germline gives CDR1 SNHLY, CDR2 FYNNEI. CDR3 length equals 15 residues. V was clipped by 2 bases and J by 3 bases, with 13 bases between them. The CDR3 coding sequence is TGTGCCAGCAGTGAAAGGTCAGGGAGGGACTATGGCTACACCTTC. It codes for CASSERSGRDYGYTF.

The chain recombines TRBV19 with TRBJ2-3, with 8 bases aligning to TRBD2. The CDR3 runs to 18 residues. In germline, CDR1 is LNHDA, CDR2 SQIVND (reference sequence). V lost 6 bases, J lost 2 bases, and 16 bases stayed unmatched. CDR3 bases: TGTGCCAGTAGGCGTGCCGGGAGGGGACTTGGGGCCACAGATACGCAGTATTTT. Protein: CASRRAGRGLGATDTQYF.

The gene calls are TRBV5-8 and TRBJ1-1; D remains ambiguous. Germline CDR1 and CDR2: SGHTS and YDEGEE. V was pared by 4 bases and J by 0 bases, with 10 bases between. CDR3 length: 14 residues. CDR3 sequence (DNA): TGTGCCAGCAGCCTCGAGCCCCTGAACACTGAAGCTTTCTTT. Its protein is CASSLEPLNTEAFF.

The chain has TRBV2 and TRBJ1-1; 7 bases match TRBD1. The J segment lost 11 bases and the V segment lost 6 bases, leaving 9 bases of the junction unmatched. The CDR3 length is 12 residues. Germline lookup yields CDR1 SNHLY and CDR2 FYNNEI. The CDR3 DNA reads as TGTGCCAGCAGCTATTCACAGGGGTTCGCTTTCTTT. It yields the protein CASSYSQGFAFF.

The V call is TRBV6-2 or TRBV6-3, the J call TRBJ1-5; TRBD1 agrees at 7 bases. Germline values: CDR1 MNHEY, CDR2 SVGEGT. This CDR3 has 17 amino acids. The trim removed 4 bases at V and 0 bases at J, leaving 9 bases unmatched. The DNA of the CDR3 is TGTGCCAGCAGTTCATCCTGGGACAGATATAGCAATCAGCCCCAGCATTTT. Protein sequence: CASSSSWDRYSNQPQHF.

The chain carries TRBV6-1 and TRBJ2-3; TRBD1 matches 9 bases. The CDR3 contains 16 residues. Trimming cost V 1 base and J 3 bases; bases outside gene matches: 5. The germline gives CDR1 MNHNS, CDR2 SASEGT. CDR3 DNA sequence: TGTGCCAGCAGTGAAGGTCAGGGACAGGGAACAGATACGCAGTATTTT. Translating it yields CASSEGQGQGTDTQYF.

The chain combines TRBV11-2 with TRBJ2-5, with TRBD2 matching 9 bases. The V gene end was trimmed by 5 bases and the J gene end by 4 bases; junction bases not matched to a gene: 8. The CDR3 is 15 residues long. The germline CDR1 and CDR2 sequences are SGHAT and FQNNGV. The CDR3 DNA follows: TGTGCCAGCAGCCCCCCAGCGGGGGGAGCAGAGACCCAGTACTTC. Protein sequence: CASSPPAGGAETQYF.

In nucleotides, the CDR3 is TGTGCCAGCAGCCGATCCCCCGGTACCGATTCACCCCTCCACTTT. Encoded protein: CASSRSPGTDSPLHF. The chain has TRBV5-4 and TRBJ1-6; D unclear. CDR1 SGHNT and CDR2 YYREEE come from the germline V gene (reference sequence). Trimming took 4 bases from V and 8 from J, leaving 16 bases between them. The CDR3 contains 15 residues.

The V gene is TRBV10-3, the J gene TRBJ1-1; D is unresolved. Trimming left V 3 bases short and J 7 bases short, with 15 bases between. Germline assignment: CDR1 ENHRY and CDR2 SYGVKD. This CDR3 region has 14 residues. The CDR3 DNA follows: TGTGCCATCAGTGAATGGGGAGGTGAGGATGAAGCTTTCTTT. Protein sequence: CAISEWGGEDEAFF.

The CDR3 DNA reads TGTGCCAGCAACGTCCAGGGGAGGGAAGAGACCCAGTACTTC. This encodes CASNVQGREETQYF. The gene calls are TRBV2 and TRBJ2-5; a possible D gene is TRBD2 (7 bases). CDR1 is SNHLY, CDR2 FYNNEI, per germline. This CDR3 is 14 amino acids long. Trimming stripped 7 bases from V and 3 bases from J, with 15 bases between.

The chain combines TRBV18 with TRBJ1-4, with TRBD1 matching 8 bases. CDR1 and CDR2 from the germline V gene are KGHSH and LQKENI. The CDR3 has 14 amino acids. V lost 6 bases, J lost 6 bases, and 6 bases stayed unmatched. The CDR3 protein is CASSPTGVDEKLFF. The CDR3 DNA reads TGTGCCAGCTCCCCGACAGGGGTTGATGAAAAACTGTTTTTT. Complete variable domain (other parts from reference TRBV18 and TRBJ1-4): NAGVMQNPRHLVRRRGQEARLRCSPMKGHSHVYWYRQLPEEGLKFMVYLQKENIIDESGMPKERFSAEFPKEGPSILRIQQVVRGDSAAYFCASSPTGVDEKLFFGSGTQLSVL.

V and J are TRBV10-3 and TRBJ2-7, with 9 bases aligning to TRBD2. Germline V lookup: CDR1 ENHRY, CDR2 SYGVKD. The CDR3 runs to 17 residues. V was clipped by 4 bases and J by 4 bases; unmatched bases: 14. The CDR3 coding sequence is TGTGCCATCAGTGCCGCTTTATTAGCGGGAGTCGCTTACGAGCAGTACTTC. Amino acids: CAISAALLAGVAYEQYF.